This T cell receptor (beta chain) came from a study of T cell responses to AZD1222 COVID-19 vaccine. Here immunoSEQ multiplex PCR was the method, and the copy in TCRdb shows in-frame clones only, minus some. The sample comprises fewer than 90,000 clones, 87% of which are singletons, and over 20% rests with the top ten. In germline, CDR1 is SGDLS, CDR2 YYNGEE. V was clipped by 4 bases and J by 0 bases, with 13 bases between them. CDR3 length equals 16 residues. The V and J genes are TRBV9 and TRBJ2-2, with a possible D match to TRBD1 (6 bases). The sequence came from an adult in good health. Material: peripheral blood, obtained on day 0 of AZD1222 vaccination. CDR3 coding DNA: TGTGCCAGCAGCCCCGGACAGCCCGCGAACACCGGGGAGCTGTTTTTT. Protein: CASSPGQPANTGELFF.